The 7 T cell receptor beta chains in this list originate from one sample, sequenced in a study of blood T cells in healthy people across ages. A sample-barcoded 5' primer and a J-beta primer mix were used in a second PCR of roughly 7 to 11 cycles. TCRdb processed the 5' RACE reads anew with MiXCR; each CDR3 protein has one entry. The table shows 750,000 to 1,000,000 distinct CDR3 sequences, with 25% to 35% occurring only once. The same data also went into a second study, on T cells of mothers and their children.

Sequenced: blood. All receptors come from a woman aged 35 to 49 in good health.

The chain couples TRBV6-6 to TRBJ2-3; TRBD1 might be the D (5 bases). Per germline, CDR1 MNHNY and CDR2 SVGAGI (reference sequence). The CDR3 covers 15 residues. Between the trimmed V and J ends, which lost 10 bases and 1 base, there was a span of 18 bases. The CDR3 DNA reads TGTGCCACCCAAGACAAGGGGTCCGGCACAGATACGCAGTATTTT. Protein product: CATQDKGSGTDTQYF.

The rearrangement joins TRBV6-1 to TRBJ2-3, with 8 bases lining up with TRBD2. Germline lookup yields CDR1 MNHNS and CDR2 SASEGT. J was trimmed by 1 base and V by 9 bases; bases with no gene match: 6. This CDR3 comprises 14 residues. The CDR3 nucleotides read TGTGCCAGTCGGGGGGGCTCCGGCACAGATACGCAGTATTTT. Its translation is CASRGGSGTDTQYF.

Concerning this clonotype itself: Compared with germline, one end of the junction differs, possibly owing to a read error. This sequence joins TRBV30 and TRBJ2-3; weak D call: TRBD1 (5 bases). The germline gives CDR1 GTSNPN, CDR2 SVGIG (reference sequence). The CDR3 runs 11 residues. The CDR3: CAWTRVDKQYF. The CDR3 DNA sequence: TGTGCCTGGACCAGGGTGGATAAGCAGTATTTT.

This clonotype was seen many times. V usage is TRBV7-2 and J usage is TRBJ2-4, with D unclear. V was cut by 3 bases and J by 11 bases, with 14 bases left in between. Germline V gives CDR1 SGHTA, CDR2 FQGNSA. This CDR3 is 13 amino acids long. The CDR3 DNA is TGTGCCAGCAGCTTCTCTTCTAATCGGGTTCAGTACTTC. Translation: CASSFSSNRVQYF.

This clonotype was recorded at least ten times. The chain links TRBV7-2 to TRBJ2-4; no clear D gene. With 6 bases removed from V and 7 bases from J, the gap between germline ends came to 10 bases. Germline-derived CDR1 and CDR2 are SGHTA and FQGNSA. There are 12 residues in the CDR3. The CDR3 protein is CASSPTKNIQYF. The CDR3 region has the DNA TGTGCCAGCAGTCCTACTAAGAACATTCAGTACTTC.

This clonotype was recorded at least ten times. The rearrangement links TRBV7-2 to TRBJ2-7; perhaps D is TRBD1 or TRBD2 (6 bases each). The CDR3 contains 14 residues. Looked up from germline, CDR1 is SGHTA and CDR2 is FQGNSA. The DNA of the CDR3 is TGTGCGACCCGAGGGGGGCAGAGCTCCTACGAGCAGTACTTC. Protein sequence: CATRGGQSSYEQYF. Combining the CDR3 with reference TRBV7-2 and TRBJ2-7 gives the whole variable domain GAGVSQSPSNKVTEKGKDVELRCDPISGHTALYWYRQSLGQGLEFLIYFQGNSAPDKSGLPSDRFSAERTGGSVSTLTIQRTQQEDSAVYLCATRGGQSSYEQYFGPGTRLTVT.

This clonotype was seen at least ten times. The chain employs TRBV7-2 and TRBJ2-7; TRBD2 aligns across 12 bases. The CDR3 runs 15 residues. From germline, CDR1 is SGHTA and CDR2 FQGNSA. J lost 0 bases, V lost 4 bases, and 1 base had no gene match. CDR3 DNA sequence: TGTGCCAGCAGCTCTAGCGGGGGGGCCTCCTACGAGCAGTACTTC. Residues: CASSSSGGASYEQYF.